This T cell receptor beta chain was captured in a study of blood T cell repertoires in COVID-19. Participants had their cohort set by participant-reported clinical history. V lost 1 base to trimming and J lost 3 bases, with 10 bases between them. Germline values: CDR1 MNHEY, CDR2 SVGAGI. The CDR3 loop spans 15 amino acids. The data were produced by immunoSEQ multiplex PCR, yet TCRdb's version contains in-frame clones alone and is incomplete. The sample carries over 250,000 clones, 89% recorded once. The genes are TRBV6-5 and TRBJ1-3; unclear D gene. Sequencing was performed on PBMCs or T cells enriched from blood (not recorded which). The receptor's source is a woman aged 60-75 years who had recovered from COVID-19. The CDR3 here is CASSYLDYDGNTIYF. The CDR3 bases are TGTGCCAGCAGTTACTTGGACTATGATGGAAACACCATATATTTT.